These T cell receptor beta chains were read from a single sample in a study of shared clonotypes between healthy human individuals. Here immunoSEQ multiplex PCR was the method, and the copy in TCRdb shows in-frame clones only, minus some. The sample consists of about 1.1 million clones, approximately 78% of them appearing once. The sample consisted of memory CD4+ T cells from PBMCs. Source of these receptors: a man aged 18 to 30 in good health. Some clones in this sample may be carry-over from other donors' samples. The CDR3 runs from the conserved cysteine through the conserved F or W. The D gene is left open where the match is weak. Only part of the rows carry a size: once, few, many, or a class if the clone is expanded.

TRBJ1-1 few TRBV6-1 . CASSGQPVGVLNTEAFF TGTGCCAGCAGTGGACAACCGGTAGGGGTTTTGAACACTGAAGCTTTCTTT
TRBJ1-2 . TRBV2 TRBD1 CASSTGAGGYTF TGTGCCAGCAGTACAGGGGCTGGGGGCTACACCTTC
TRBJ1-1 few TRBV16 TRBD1 CASSLDGTGYTEAFF TGTGCCAGCAGCCTAGATGGGACAGGGTACACTGAAGCTTTCTTT
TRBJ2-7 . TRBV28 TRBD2 CSTAGAYEQYF TGTTCGACGGCGGGAGCCTACGAGCAGTACTTC
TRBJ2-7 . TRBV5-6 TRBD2 CASSTTPSGSREQYF TGTGCCAGCAGCACAACCCCTAGCGGGAGTCGCGAGCAGTACTTC
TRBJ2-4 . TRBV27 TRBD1 CASSSVWTGFDKNIQYF TGTGCCAGCAGTTCCGTTTGGACAGGCTTTGACAAAAACATTCAGTACTTC
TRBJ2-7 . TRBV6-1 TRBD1 CASSRGQAYEQYF TGTGCCAGCAGTAGGGGACAGGCCTACGAGCAGTACTTC
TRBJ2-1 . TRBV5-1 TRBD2 CASSSGQWTSGLFSKEYNEQFF TGCGCCAGCAGCTCCGGACAGTGGACTAGCGGTTTATTCTCCAAAGAATACAATGAGCAGTTCTTC
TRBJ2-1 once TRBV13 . CASSWVVGFGDLHNEQFF TGTGCCAGCAGCTGGGTCGTTGGCTTCGGAGACTTACACAATGAGCAGTTCTTC
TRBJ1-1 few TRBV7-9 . CAITPRAWDTEAFF TGTGCCATTACCCCAAGGGCTTGGGACACTGAAGCTTTCTTT
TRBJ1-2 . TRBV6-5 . CASRESGGFYGYTF TGTGCCAGCAGAGAATCCGGGGGGTTCTATGGCTACACCTTC
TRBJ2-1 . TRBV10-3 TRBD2 CAISESGVGGPLNEQFF TGTGCCATCAGTGAGTCGGGGGTGGGAGGGCCCCTCAATGAGCAGTTCTTC
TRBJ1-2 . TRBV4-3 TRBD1 CASSQDYSAGGGYGYTF TGCGCCAGCAGCCAAGATTATTCGGCAGGGGGCGGGTATGGCTACACCTTC
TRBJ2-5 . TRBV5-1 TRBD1 CASSTGTGTETQYF TGCGCCAGCAGCACTGGGACAGGGACGGAGACCCAGTACTTC
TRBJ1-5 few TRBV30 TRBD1 CAWSKGQGYQPQHF TGTGCCTGGAGTAAGGGACAGGGCTATCAGCCCCAGCATTTT
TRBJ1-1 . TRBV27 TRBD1 CASSPLGQGRTEAFF TGTGCCAGCAGTCCCTTGGGACAGGGGAGGACTGAAGCTTTCTTT
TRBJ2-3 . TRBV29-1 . CSARDGGTDTQYF TGCAGCGCCCGAGACGGTGGCACAGATACGCAGTATTTT
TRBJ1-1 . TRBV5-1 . CASSFAANTEAFF TGCGCCAGCAGCTTTGCGGCGAACACTGAAGCTTTCTTT
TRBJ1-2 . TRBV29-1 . CSVEGNYGYTF TGCAGCGTTGAGGGGAACTATGGCTACACCTTC
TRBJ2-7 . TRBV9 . CASSVGSGRIPYEQYF TGTGCCAGCAGCGTGGGGTCGGGACGAATCCCCTACGAGCAGTACTTC
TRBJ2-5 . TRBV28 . CASRHQQETQYF TGTGCCAGCAGACATCAACAAGAGACCCAGTACTTC
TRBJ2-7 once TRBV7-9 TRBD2 CASSLTSGDPNEQYF TGTGCCAGCAGCTTGACTAGCGGGGACCCTAACGAGCAGTACTTC
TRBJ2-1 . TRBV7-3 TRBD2 CASSLSSGSKNEQFF TGTGCCAGCAGCTTGTCTAGCGGGAGCAAGAATGAGCAGTTCTTC
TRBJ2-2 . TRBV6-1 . CASRDTNTGELFF TGTGCCAGCAGAGACACGAACACCGGGGAGCTGTTTTTT
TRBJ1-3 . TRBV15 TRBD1 CATAGTVRNTIYF TGTGCCACCGCCGGGACAGTAAGAAACACCATATATTTT
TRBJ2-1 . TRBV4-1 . CASRGTPESGEQFF TGCGCCAGCAGGGGGACGCCCGAATCTGGTGAGCAGTTCTTC
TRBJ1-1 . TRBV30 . CAWSMIGSTEAFF TGTGCCTGGAGTATGATAGGGTCCACTGAAGCTTTCTTT
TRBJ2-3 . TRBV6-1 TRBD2 CASSEQAGVTQYF TGTGCCAGCAGTGAACAAGCGGGAGTAACGCAGTATTTT
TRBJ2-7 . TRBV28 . CASSFGGIHEQYF TGTGCCAGCAGTTTCGGAGGGATCCACGAGCAGTACTTC
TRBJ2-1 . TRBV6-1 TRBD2 CASTPGLAFNEQFF TGTGCCAGCACCCCGGGACTAGCGTTCAATGAGCAGTTCTTC
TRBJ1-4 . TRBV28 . CASSPTQAHNEKLFF TGTGCCAGCAGTCCAACCCAAGCCCATAATGAAAAACTGTTTTTT
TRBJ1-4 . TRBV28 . CASTRVGVGEKLFF TGTGCCAGCACCAGAGTGGGGGTGGGTGAAAAACTGTTTTTT
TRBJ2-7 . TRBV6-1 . CASSPGPSYEQYF TGTGCCAGCTCCCCGGGGCCATCCTACGAGCAGTACTTC
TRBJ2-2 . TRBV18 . CASSPEVDGELFF TGTGCCAGCTCACCGGAGGTCGACGGGGAGCTGTTTTTT
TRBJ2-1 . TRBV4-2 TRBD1 CASSQSGTGLEQFF TGTGCCAGCAGCCAGTCCGGGACAGGGCTTGAGCAGTTCTTC
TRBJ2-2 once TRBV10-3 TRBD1 CAIRGTGGHGELFF TGTGCCATCAGGGGGACAGGGGGTCATGGGGAGCTGTTTTTT
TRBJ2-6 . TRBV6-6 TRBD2 CASSRTGGGANVLTF TGTGCCAGCAGTCGAACGGGAGGTGGGGCCAACGTCCTGACTTTC
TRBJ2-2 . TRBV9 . CASSVVAGGYTGELFF TGTGCCAGCAGCGTAGTGGCAGGGGGGTACACCGGGGAGCTGTTTTTT
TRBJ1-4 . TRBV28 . CASRQTTAVGNFF TGTGCCAGCAGGCAAACGACGGCGGTGGGGAATTTTTTT
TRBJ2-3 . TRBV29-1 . CSVDPGQDTQYF TGCAGCGTTGACCCAGGGCAGGATACGCAGTATTTT
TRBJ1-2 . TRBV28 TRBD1 CASSPRGQGDYGYTF TGTGCCAGCAGTCCGCGGGGGCAGGGGGACTATGGCTACACCTTC
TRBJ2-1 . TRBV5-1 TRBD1 CASSLRQGSSYNEQFF TGCGCCAGCAGCCTCCGACAGGGGAGCTCCTACAATGAGCAGTTCTTC
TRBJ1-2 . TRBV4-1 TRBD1 CASSQEAGTGYGYTF TGCGCCAGCAGCCAAGAGGCGGGGACAGGGTATGGCTACACCTTC
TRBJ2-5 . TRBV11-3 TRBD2 CASSLGGGARDETQYF TGTGCCAGCAGCTTAGGGGGGGGTGCGAGGGATGAGACCCAGTACTTC
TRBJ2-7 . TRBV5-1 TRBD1 CASSSTGTGVQYF TGCGCCAGCAGCTCCACCGGGACAGGGGTGCAGTACTTC
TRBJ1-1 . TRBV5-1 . CASRSNTEAFF TGCGCCAGCAGGTCAAACACTGAAGCTTTCTTT
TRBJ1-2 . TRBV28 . CASSSPGTNYGYTF TGTGCCAGCAGTTCTCCGGGGACTAACTATGGCTACACCTTC
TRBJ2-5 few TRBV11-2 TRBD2 CASSLGLAGGKETQYF TGTGCCAGCAGCTTAGGACTAGCGGGAGGGAAGGAGACCCAGTACTTC
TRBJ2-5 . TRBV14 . CASSLVGSGTQYF TGTGCCAGCAGCCTTGTGGGCAGTGGGACCCAGTACTTC
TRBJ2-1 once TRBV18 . CASSLENEQFF TGTGCCAGCTCTCTAGAGAATGAGCAGTTCTTC
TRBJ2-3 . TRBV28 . CASSTYGASSTDTQYF TGTGCCAGCAGTACATACGGGGCCTCTAGCACAGATACGCAGTATTTT
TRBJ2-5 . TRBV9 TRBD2 CASSGTSGAQETQYF TGTGCCAGCAGCGGTACTAGCGGGGCTCAAGAGACCCAGTACTTC